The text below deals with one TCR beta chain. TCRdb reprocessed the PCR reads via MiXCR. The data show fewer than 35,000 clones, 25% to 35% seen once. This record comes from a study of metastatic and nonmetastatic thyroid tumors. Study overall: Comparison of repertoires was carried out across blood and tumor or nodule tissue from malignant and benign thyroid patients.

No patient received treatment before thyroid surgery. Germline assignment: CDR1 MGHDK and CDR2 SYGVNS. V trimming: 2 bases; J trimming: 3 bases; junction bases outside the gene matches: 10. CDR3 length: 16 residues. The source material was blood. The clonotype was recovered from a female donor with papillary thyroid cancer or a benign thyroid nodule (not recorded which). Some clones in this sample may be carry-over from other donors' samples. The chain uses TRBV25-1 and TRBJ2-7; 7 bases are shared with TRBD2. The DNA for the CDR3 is TGTGCCAGCAGTGAAGGAGTGGGAGGGCCCTTCTACGAGCAGTACTTC. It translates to CASSEGVGGPFYEQYF.